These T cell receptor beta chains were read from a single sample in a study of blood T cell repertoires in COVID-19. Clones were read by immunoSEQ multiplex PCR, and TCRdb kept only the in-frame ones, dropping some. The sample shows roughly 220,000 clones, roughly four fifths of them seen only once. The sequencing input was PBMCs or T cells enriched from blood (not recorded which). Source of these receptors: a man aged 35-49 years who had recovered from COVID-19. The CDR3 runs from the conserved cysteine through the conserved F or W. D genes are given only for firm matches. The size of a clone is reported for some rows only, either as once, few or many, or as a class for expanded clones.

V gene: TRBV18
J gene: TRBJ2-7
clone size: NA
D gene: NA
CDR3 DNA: TGTGCCAGCTCTCAACAGGGGGAGGGCGAGCAGTACTTC
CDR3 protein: CASSQQGEGEQYF

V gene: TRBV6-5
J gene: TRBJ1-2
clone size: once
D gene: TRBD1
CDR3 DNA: TGTGCCAGCAAGCAATCCCCCGGGACAGTCTATGGCTACACCTTC
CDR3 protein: CASKQSPGTVYGYTF

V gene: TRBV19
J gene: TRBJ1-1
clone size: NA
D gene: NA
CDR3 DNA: TGTGCCAGTAGCAACCCCCCGGACAGTTCTAGAATGCTGAACACTGAAGCTTTCTTT
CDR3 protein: CASSNPPDSSRMLNTEAFF

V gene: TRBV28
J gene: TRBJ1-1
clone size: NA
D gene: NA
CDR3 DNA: TGTGCCAGCCGAAACACAGGGAACACTGAAGCTTTCTTT
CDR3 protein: CASRNTGNTEAFF

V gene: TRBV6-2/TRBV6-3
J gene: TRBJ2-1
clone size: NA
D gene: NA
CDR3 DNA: TGTGCCAGCAGCCGCGACACTGTGGTCCTCAATGAGCAGTTCTTC
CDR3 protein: CASSRDTVVLNEQFF

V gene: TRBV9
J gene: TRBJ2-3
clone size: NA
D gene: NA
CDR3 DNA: TGTGCCAGCAGCGTAGGGCCGTTTAGCACAGATACGCAGTATTTT
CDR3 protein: CASSVGPFSTDTQYF

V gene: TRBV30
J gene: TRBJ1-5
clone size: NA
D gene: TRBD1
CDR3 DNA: TGTGCCTGGAGAGACCCGGGACAGGCATACAATCAGCCCCAGCATTTT
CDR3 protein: CAWRDPGQAYNQPQHF

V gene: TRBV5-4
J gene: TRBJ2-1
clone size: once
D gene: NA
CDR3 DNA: TGTGCCAGCAGCTTCCGCGACTACAATGAGCAGTTCTTC
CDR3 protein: CASSFRDYNEQFF

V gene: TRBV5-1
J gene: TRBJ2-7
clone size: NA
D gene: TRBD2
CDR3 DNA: TGCGCCAGCAGCCCCACCGGACTAGAATTCTACGAGCAGTACTTC
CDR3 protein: CASSPTGLEFYEQYF

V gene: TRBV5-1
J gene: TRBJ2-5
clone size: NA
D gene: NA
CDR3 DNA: TGCGCCAGCAGCTTATACGGGGGAGAGACCCAGTACTTC
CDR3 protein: CASSLYGGETQYF

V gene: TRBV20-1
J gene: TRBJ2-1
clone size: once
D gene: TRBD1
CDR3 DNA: TGCAGTGCTAGTCACCCAGGGGGCGCGGGTGAGCAGTTCTTC
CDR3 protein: CSASHPGGAGEQFF

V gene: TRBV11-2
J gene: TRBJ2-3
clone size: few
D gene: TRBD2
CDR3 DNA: TGTGCCAGCAGCTTTAGGAGCGGGGGGTTCACAGATACGCAGTATTTT
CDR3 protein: CASSFRSGGFTDTQYF

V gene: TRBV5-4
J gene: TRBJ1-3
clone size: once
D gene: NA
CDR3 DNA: TGTGCCAGCAGCGTGGACACCCTCTCTGGAAACACCATATATTTT
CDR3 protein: CASSVDTLSGNTIYF

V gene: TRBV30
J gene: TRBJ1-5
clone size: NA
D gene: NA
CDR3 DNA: TGTGCCTGGACGGGTGTTCTCAATCAGCCCCAGCATTTT
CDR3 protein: CAWTGVLNQPQHF

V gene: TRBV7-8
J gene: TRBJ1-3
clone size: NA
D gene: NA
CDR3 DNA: TGTGCCAGCAGCTTAGTAGGGAGCCGAAACACCATATATTTT
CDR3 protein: CASSLVGSRNTIYF

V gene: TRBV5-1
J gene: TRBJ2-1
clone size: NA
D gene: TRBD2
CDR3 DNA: TGCGCCAGCAGCTTGAGACTAGCGGGAGCAATTTCAGACAATGAGCAGTTCTTC
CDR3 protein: CASSLRLAGAISDNEQFF

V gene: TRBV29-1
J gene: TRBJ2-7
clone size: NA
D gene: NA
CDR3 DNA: TGCAGCGTGCTGAAACAGGGATCCCACGAGCAGTACTTC
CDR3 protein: CSVLKQGSHEQYF

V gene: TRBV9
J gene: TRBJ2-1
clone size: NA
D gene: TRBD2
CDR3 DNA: TGTGCCAGCAACCCAGTCGGCCGAGCGGGAGGGTACAATGAGCAGTTCTTC
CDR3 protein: CASNPVGRAGGYNEQFF

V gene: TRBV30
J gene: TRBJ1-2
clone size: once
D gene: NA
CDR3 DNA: TGTGCCTGGAGTGTACTCGGGGGCTACACCTTC
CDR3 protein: CAWSVLGGYTF

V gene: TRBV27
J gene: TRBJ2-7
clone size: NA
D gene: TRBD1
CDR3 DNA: TGTGCCAGCAGTTTTGTTGGGGACAGGGTAGTCTCGACCTACGAGCAGTACTTC
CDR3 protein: CASSFVGDRVVSTYEQYF

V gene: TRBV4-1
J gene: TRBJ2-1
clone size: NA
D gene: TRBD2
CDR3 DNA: TGCGCCAGCAGCCAAGGTTACGGGACTATTCTCGATGAGCAGTTCTTC
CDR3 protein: CASSQGYGTILDEQFF

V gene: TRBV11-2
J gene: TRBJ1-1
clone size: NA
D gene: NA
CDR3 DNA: TGTGCCAGCAGCGCTGTGGGGAGGGCCGAAGCTTTCTTT
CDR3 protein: CASSAVGRAEAFF

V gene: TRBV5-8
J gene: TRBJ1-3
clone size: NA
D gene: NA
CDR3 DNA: TGTGCCAGCAGCTTGAGGGGTGGAAACACCATATATTTT
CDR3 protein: CASSLRGGNTIYF

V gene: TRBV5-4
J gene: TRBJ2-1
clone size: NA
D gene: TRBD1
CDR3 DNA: TGTGCCAGCAGCTTGGGGACAGGGGGCTACAATGAGCAGTTCTTC
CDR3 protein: CASSLGTGGYNEQFF

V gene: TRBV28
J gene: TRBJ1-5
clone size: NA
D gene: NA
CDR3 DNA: TGTGCCGGCGGCAGGGGAAGCAATCAGCCCCAGCATTTT
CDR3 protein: CAGGRGSNQPQHF

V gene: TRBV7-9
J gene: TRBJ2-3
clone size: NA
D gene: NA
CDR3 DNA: TGTGCCAGCAGCCTAGAGGAGGGCGATACGCAGTATTTT
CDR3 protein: CASSLEEGDTQYF

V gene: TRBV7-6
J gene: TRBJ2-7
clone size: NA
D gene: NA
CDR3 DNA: TGTGCCAGCAGCGGGGGACTGAGCTCCTACGAGCAGTACTTC
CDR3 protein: CASSGGLSSYEQYF

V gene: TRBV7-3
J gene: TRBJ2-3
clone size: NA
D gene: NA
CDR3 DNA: TGTGCCAGCAGCTTAGGCACCACAGATACGCAGTATTTT
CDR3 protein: CASSLGTTDTQYF

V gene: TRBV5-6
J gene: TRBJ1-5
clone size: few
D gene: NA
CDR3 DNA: TGTGCCAGCAGCTTGGGTCCGGTCTTTAGCAATCAGCCCCAGCATTTT
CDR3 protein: CASSLGPVFSNQPQHF

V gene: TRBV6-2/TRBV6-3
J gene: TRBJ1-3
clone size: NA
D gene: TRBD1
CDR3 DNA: TGTGCCAGCAGTTGGACAGGCCCAAGCTCTGGAAACACCATATATTTT
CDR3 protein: CASSWTGPSSGNTIYF

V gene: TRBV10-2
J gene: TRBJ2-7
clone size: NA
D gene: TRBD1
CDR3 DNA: TGCGCCAGCAGTGAGAACAGGGGTTACGAGCAGTACTTC
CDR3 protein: CASSENRGYEQYF

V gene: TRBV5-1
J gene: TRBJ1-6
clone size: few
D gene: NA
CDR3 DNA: TGCGCCAGCAGCCCCGGGACTTTCCTGAGCTCCTATAATTCACCCCTCCACTTT
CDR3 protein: CASSPGTFLSSYNSPLHF

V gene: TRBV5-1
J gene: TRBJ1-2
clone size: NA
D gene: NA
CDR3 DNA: TGCGCCAGCAGCTTGGATCGGCCCCTCGCGGAAGGCTACACCTTC
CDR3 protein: CASSLDRPLAEGYTF

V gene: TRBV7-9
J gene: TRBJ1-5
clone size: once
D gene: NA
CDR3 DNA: TGTGCCAGCAGCGAAACAACCCTGCCCCAGCATTTT
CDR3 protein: CASSETTLPQHF

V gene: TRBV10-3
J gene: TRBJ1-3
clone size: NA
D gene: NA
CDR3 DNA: TGTGCCATCAGTGAGCTGGGCTCACCGGGAAACACCATATATTTT
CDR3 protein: CAISELGSPGNTIYF

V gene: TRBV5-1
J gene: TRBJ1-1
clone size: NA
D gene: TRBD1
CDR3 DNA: TGCGCCAGCAGCGCCTTCCAGGGGGCAGGGACTGAAGCTTTCTTT
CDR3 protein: CASSAFQGAGTEAFF

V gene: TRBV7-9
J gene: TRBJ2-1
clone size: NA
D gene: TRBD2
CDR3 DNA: TGTGCCAGCACCCTATCGGGGGGGTTGCGTGAGCAGTTCTTC
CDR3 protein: CASTLSGGLREQFF

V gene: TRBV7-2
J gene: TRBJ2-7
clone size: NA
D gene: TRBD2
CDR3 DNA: TGTGCCAGCAGCCGGCTTACTAGCGACGAGCAGTACTTC
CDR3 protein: CASSRLTSDEQYF

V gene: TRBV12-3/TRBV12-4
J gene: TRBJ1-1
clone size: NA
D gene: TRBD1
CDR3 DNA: TGTGCCAGCAGTAGGACAGGTACTGAAGCTTTCTTT
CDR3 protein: CASSRTGTEAFF

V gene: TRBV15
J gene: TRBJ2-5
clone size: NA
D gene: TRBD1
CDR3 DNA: TGTGCCACCAGCCCCCTTATGGGACAGGGGGAAGAGACCCAGTACTTC
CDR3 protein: CATSPLMGQGEETQYF

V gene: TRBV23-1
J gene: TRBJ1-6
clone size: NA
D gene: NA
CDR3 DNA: TGCGCCACCTCAGGGGAACCCCAAGATAATTCACCCCTCCACTTT
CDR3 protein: CATSGEPQDNSPLHF

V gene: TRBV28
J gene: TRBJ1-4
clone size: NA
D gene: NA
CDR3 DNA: TGTGCCAGCAGTGACTCTCCGGGAAATAATAATGAAAAACTGTTTTTT
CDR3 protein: CASSDSPGNNNEKLFF

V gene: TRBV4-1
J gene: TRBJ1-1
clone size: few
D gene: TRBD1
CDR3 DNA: TGCGCCAGCAGTGATGACAGGGAAGGGGGCCTAACCACTGAAGCTTTCTTT
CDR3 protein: CASSDDREGGLTTEAFF

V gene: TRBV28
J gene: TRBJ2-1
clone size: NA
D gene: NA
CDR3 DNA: TGTGCCAGCAGTTTGATGGGGGGGCTATACAATGAGCAGTTCTTC
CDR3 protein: CASSLMGGLYNEQFF

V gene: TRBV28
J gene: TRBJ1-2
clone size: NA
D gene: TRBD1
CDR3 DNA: TGTGCCAGCAGTTCGGGGACAGACCAGGGCTATGGCTACACCTTC
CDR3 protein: CASSSGTDQGYGYTF

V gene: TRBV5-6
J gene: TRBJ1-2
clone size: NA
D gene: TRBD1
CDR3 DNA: TGTGCCAGCACCACGACAGGGAATGGCTACACCTTC
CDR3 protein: CASTTTGNGYTF

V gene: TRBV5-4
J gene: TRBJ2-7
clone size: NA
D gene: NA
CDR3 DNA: TGTGCCAGCAGCGCGGCCGGGGGAGACTACGAGCAGTACTTC
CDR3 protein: CASSAAGGDYEQYF

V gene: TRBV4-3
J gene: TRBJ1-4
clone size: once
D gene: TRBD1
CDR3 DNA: TGCGCCAGCAAAATGGGACAGGGCGTTAATGAAAAACTGTTTTTT
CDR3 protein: CASKMGQGVNEKLFF

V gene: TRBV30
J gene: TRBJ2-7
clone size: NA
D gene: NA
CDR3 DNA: TGTGCCTGGAGTAGGGCGGGGGCTCCCCGGGGCCCCTACGAGCAGTACTTC
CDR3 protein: CAWSRAGAPRGPYEQYF

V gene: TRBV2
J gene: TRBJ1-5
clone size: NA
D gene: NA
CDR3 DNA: TGTGCCAGCCAGGAAAACAATCAGCCCCAGCATTTT
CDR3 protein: CASQENNQPQHF

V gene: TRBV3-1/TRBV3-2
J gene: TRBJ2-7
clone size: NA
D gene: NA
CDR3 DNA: TGTGCCAGCACGGGGGCCTACGAGCAGTACTTC
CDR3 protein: CASTGAYEQYF

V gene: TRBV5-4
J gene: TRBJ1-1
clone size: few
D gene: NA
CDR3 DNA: TGTGCCAGCAGCTCTACAGGATTTATGAACACTGAAGCTTTCTTT
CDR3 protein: CASSSTGFMNTEAFF

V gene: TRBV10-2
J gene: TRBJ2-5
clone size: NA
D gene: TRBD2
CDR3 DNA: TGCGCCAGCAGTGACCCCGGACTAGCGGGGAACCAAGAGACCCAGTACTTC
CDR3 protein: CASSDPGLAGNQETQYF

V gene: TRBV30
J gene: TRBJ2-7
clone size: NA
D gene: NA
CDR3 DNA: TGTGCCTGGAGTGTACAAGTTTCCTACGAGCAGTACTTC
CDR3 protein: CAWSVQVSYEQYF

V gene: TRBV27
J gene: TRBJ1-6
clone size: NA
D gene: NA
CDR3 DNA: TGTGCCAGCAGTATAAGGGGCGTGGGGAATTCACCCCTCCACTTT
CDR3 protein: CASSIRGVGNSPLHF